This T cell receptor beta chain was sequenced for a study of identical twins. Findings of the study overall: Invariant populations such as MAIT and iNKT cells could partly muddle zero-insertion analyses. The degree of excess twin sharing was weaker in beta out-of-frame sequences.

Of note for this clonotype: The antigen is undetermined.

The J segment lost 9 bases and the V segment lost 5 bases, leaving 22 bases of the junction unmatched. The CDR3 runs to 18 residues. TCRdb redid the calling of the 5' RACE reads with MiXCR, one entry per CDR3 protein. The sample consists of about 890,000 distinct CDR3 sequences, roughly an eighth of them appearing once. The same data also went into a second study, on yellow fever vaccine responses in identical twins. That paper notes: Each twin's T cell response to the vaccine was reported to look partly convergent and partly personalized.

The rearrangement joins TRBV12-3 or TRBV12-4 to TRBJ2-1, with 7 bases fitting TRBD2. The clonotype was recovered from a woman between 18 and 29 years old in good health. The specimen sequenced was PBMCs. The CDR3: CASSPRDRGGLGSPEQFF. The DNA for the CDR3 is TGTGCCAGCAGTCCCCGGGACCGCGGGGGACTCGGGTCTCCTGAGCAGTTCTTC.